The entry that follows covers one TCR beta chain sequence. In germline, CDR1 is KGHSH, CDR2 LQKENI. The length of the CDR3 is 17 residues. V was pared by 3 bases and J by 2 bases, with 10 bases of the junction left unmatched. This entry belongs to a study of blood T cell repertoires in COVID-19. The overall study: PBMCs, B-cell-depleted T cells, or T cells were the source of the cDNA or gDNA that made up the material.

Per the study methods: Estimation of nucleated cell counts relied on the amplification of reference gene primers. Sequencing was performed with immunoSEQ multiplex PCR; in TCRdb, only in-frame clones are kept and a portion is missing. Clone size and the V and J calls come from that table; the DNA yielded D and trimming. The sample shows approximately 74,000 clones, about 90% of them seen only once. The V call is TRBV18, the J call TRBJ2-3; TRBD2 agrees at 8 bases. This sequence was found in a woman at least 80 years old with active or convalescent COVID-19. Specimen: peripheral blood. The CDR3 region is CASSPRGSGGSTDTQYF. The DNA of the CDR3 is TGTGCCAGCTCACCCCGGGGGAGCGGGGGATCCACAGATACGCAGTATTTT.